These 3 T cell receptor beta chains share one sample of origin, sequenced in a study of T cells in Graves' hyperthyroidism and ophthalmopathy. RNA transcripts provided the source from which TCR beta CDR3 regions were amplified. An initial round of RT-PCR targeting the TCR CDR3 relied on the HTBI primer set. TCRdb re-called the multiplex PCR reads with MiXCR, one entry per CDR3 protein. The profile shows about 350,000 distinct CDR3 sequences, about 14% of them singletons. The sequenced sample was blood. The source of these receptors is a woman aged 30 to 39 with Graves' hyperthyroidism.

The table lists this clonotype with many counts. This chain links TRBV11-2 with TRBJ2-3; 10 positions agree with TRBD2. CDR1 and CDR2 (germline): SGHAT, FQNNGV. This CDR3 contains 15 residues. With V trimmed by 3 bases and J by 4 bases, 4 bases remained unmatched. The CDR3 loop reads CASSFSGRLADTQYF. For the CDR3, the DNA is TGTGCCAGCAGCTTTAGCGGGAGGTTAGCAGATACGCAGTATTTT.

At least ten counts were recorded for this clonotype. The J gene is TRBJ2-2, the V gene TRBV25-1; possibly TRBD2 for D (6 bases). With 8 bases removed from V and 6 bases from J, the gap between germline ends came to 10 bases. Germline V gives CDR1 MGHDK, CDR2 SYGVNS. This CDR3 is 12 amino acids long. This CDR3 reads CASLGGPGELFF. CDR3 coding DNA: TGTGCCAGCCTCGGAGGGCCCGGGGAGCTGTTTTTT. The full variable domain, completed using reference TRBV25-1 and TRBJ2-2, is EADIYQTPRYLVIGTGKKITLECSQTMGHDKMYWYQQDPGMELHLIHYSYGVNSTEKGDLSSESTVSRIRTEHFPLTLESARPSHTSQYLCASLGGPGELFFGEGSRLTVL.

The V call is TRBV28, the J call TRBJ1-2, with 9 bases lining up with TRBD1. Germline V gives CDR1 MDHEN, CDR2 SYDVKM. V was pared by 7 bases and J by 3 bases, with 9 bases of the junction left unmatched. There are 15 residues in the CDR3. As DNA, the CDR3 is TGTGCCAGCAACCTCGGGACAGGGTGGCACTATGGCTACACCTTC. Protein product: CASNLGTGWHYGYTF.